This note documents a single TCR beta chain sequence. The junction shows a germline mismatch at one end, possibly a read error. The same CDR3 arises from other DNA sequences in this sample as well. The CDR3 loop spans 14 amino acids. Germline V gene lookup returns CDR1 SGHNT and CDR2 YENEEA. The entry originates in a study of OX40 agonist ivuxolimab in advanced cancers. About the research overall: In this cohort, patients received ivuxolimab, an agonistic anti-OX40 (CD134) antibody. People in dose escalation had one of these cancers: hepatocellular carcinoma, melanoma, renal cell or head and neck cancer.

The cohort excluded patients with autoimmune disease history or systemic immunosuppression. This table comes from immunoSEQ multiplex PCR, and its TCRdb copy is limited to in-frame clones, with some not included. The sample consists of 20,000 or so clones, roughly 80% of them appearing once. V gene TRBV11-3 combines with J gene TRBJ1-5; possible D gene TRBD1, 6 bases. The receptor was derived from an adult with an advanced solid tumor such as melanoma, head and neck, liver or kidney cancer. The sample in question was CD4+ or CD8+ T cells sorted from blood, obtained in a trial of the OX40 agonist ivuxolimab. DNA of the CDR3: TGTGCCAGCAGCTCCCGGGGGGGCAATCAGCCTCAGCATTTT. Its protein is CASSSRGGNQPQHF.